This T cell receptor (beta chain) was sequenced in a study of T-cell reconstitution after alpha-beta-depleted transplantation in children. Researchers prepared the TCRbeta library using unique molecular identifiers, the study reports. TCRdb analysed the PCR reads with MiXCR anew, one entry per CDR3 protein. The sample comprises more than 200,000 distinct CDR3 sequences, roughly 8.1% of which are singletons, and 35% to 45% rests with the top ten. Of note for this clonotype: The antigen remains undetermined.

Study conclusions and caveats: By about two months after transplant, alpha-beta T cells reportedly arose from several hundred graft clones that had expanded. Counts and diversity of T cells one year after transplant came mostly from newly produced T cells.

V lost 2 bases, J lost 12 bases, and 13 bases stayed unmatched. There are 14 residues in the CDR3. Germline CDR1 MDHEN, CDR2 SYDVKM. The specimen comprised PBMCs, mostly from graft donor cells, sampled 360 days after TCRalphabeta/CD19-depleted stem cell transplant. The chain combines TRBV28 with TRBJ2-7, with 7 bases matching TRBD1. The sequence was collected from a male patient aged 2-9 years who had a stem cell transplant for acute myeloid leukemia, so the T cells may come from the graft donor. CDR3 nucleotide sequence: TGTGCCAGCAGTTTAAGGGGGCCGGTAATTTTAAGGTACTTC. It translates to CASSLRGPVILRYF.